These 12 T cell receptor beta chains share one sample of origin, sequenced in a study of tumor-infiltrating lymphocytes in primary liver carcinoma (dated by TCRdb to 2015 to 2018). Total RNA and DNA were co-extracted without cell sorting from about 19-30 mg of bulk tissue using the AllPrep DNA/RNA mini kit. Sequencing was performed on an Illumina HiSeq 2500. TCRbeta-specific cDNA was reverse-transcribed from 500 ng total RNA using a constant-region primer and ProtoScript II reverse transcriptase. The TCRbeta libraries were prepared through three rounds of nested multiplex PCR following a slightly modified ARM-PCR procedure. Each of the first two PCR rounds ran for 9 to 11 cycles using multiplex TRBV1-TRBV30 forward primers together with a Cbeta reverse primer. Through fastp at Q25 and MiXCR, TCRdb rebuilt clones from the public reads, retaining in-frame beta chains. Every entry covers one CDR3 protein and lists the most common genes and DNA from its rows. This sample has about 120,000 distinct CDR3 sequences in its table, and approximately 71% of those were observed once. 8.1% of the sample is in the top ten clones.

The material sequenced was tumor-adjacent normal liver tissue. These receptors were taken from a woman in her sixties or seventies with primary liver carcinoma and hepatitis B virus infection.

In the case of this clonotype: One base away lies a much larger clone, so this may be a sequencing read error. The rearrangement links TRBV5-5 to TRBJ2-7; tentative D call: TRBD2 (6 bases). The CDR3 is 18 amino acids. Germline CDR1 is SGHKS and CDR2 is YYEKEE (reference sequence). The CDR3 DNA reads as TGTGCCAGCAGCTTGGGGGGAAGACTTCCCGGGAGCGCCTACGGGCAGTACTTC. Translation gives CASSLGGRLPGSAYGQYF.

In the case of this clonotype: A much larger clone differs by one base, so this may be a read error. Without the conserved terminal phenylalanine or tryptophan, this CDR3 likely stems from a read error. The V call is TRBV28, the J call TRBJ2-7, with 7 nucleotides matching TRBD2. CDR3 length: 14 residues. Germline V gene sequence: CDR1 MDHEN, CDR2 SYDVKM. V lost 4 bases, J lost 5 bases, and 8 bases stayed unmatched. The DNA of the CDR3 is TGTGCCAGCAGTTCCCAGCGGGAATCGAACGAGCAGTACTCC. The encoded protein is CASSSQRESNEQYS.

This clonotype has a handful of counts. This may be a read error, as it is one base from a much larger clone. The chain combines TRBV29-1 with TRBJ2-5; possible D gene TRBD2, 5 bases. Germline CDR1 reads SQVTM; CDR2 reads ANQGSEA. This CDR3 is built from 12 residues. With 4 bases removed from V and 7 bases from J, the gap between germline ends came to 13 bases. The CDR3, as DNA: TGCAGCGTTGGGGGTAGCCGGGGGACCCAGTACTTC. Translating gives CSVGGSRGTQYF. The variable domain in full, completed from reference TRBV29-1 and TRBJ2-5, reads SAVISQKPSRDICQRGTSLTIQCQVDSQVTMMFWYRQQPGQSLTLIATANQGSEATYESGFVIDKFPISRPNLTFSTLTVSNMSPEDSSIYLCSVGGSRGTQYFGPGTRLLVL.

This clonotype has at least ten counts. The rearrangement joins TRBV12-3 or TRBV12-4 to TRBJ2-6, with D possibly being TRBD2 (6 bases). The CDR3 consists of 18 residues. Trimming removed 3 bases at V and 2 bases at J, with 17 bases between. As DNA, the CDR3 is TGTGCCAGCAGTTTCCGTTCCGGGGGAGTGGCTGGGGCCAACGTCCTGACTTTC. Translating gives CASSFRSGGVAGANVLTF.

This clonotype was observed many times. The junction does not match germline at one end; this may be a read error. This chain uses TRBV29-1 with TRBJ2-5, with D hard to call. Germline CDR1 is SQVTM and CDR2 is ANQGSEA. The CDR3 has 8 residues. CDR3: CSVWPSDF. The CDR3 nucleotides read TGCAGCGTTTGGCCCTCGGACTTC.

For this clonotype: The junction shows a germline mismatch at one end, possibly a read error. J is TRBJ1-1 and V is TRBV29-1; possible D gene TRBD1, 5 bases. The CDR3 loop spans 14 amino acids. Per the germline V gene, CDR1 is SQVTM and CDR2 is ANQGSEA. This CDR3 is CNVVGGLANIEAFF. The CDR3 DNA reads as TGCAACGTTGTGGGGGGGTTAGCGAACATTGAAGCTTTCTTT.

As to this clonotype: One junction end does not reproduce the germline sequence, and a read error may be involved. The gene calls are TRBV6-5 and TRBJ2-3; a possible D gene is TRBD2 (5 bases). This CDR3 is 14 amino acids long. The germline gives CDR1 MNHEY, CDR2 SVGAGI. The CDR3 sequence is CISIRLSGSDTRYF. Written as DNA, the CDR3 is TGTATCAGCATCAGATTATCGGGGTCAGATACGCGGTATTTT.

Comment on this clonotype: At one end the junction does not follow the germline gene, possibly because of a read error. The genes are TRBV29-1 and TRBJ2-3; no definite D call. The CDR3 is 10 residues long. Per germline, CDR1 SQVTM and CDR2 ANQGSEA. The CDR3 nucleotides read TGCAGCGAAAACACAGAAACGCAGTGTTTT. It encodes CSENTETQCF.

This clonotype was recorded a few times. In this CDR3 the conserved last residue, phenylalanine or tryptophan, is missing, so a read error is likely. The chain recombines TRBV11-2 with TRBJ2-1, with D unclear. The CDR3 length is 12 residues. The germline CDR1 and CDR2 sequences are SGHAT and FQNNGV. CDR3 amino acids: CASSFGYSEQFI. As DNA, the CDR3 is TGTGCCAGCAGCTTCGGTTACAGTGAGCAGTTCATC.

This clonotype was detected once. A much larger clonotype is one base distant, so this may be a read error. The CDR3 is CASSYGGVLFF. The DNA for the CDR3 is TGTGCCAGCAGTTACGGCGGGGTGCTGTTTTTT. The chain is built from TRBV7-9 and TRBJ2-2, with a tentative D call TRBD2 (6 bases). Germline-derived CDR1 and CDR2 are SEHNR and FQNEAQ (reference sequence). The CDR3 loop spans 11 amino acids.

This clonotype has just a few counts. The chain uses TRBV28 and TRBJ1-1; D is uncertain. Germline loops: CDR1 MDHEN, CDR2 SYDVKM. The CDR3 contains 13 residues. V gave up 6 bases and J gave up 6 bases, with 14 bases separating them. The DNA of the CDR3 is TGTGCCAGCAGCTCGGGGAACAAATCTGAAGCTTTCTTT. Amino acids: CASSSGNKSEAFF.

Points on this clonotype: The junction departs from germline at one end; a sequencing error may be responsible. The chain carries TRBV4-2 and TRBJ2-5; TRBD2 matches 10 bases. The CDR3 is made up of 17 amino acids. Germline lookup yields CDR1 LGHNA and CDR2 YNFKEQ. The CDR3, as DNA: TGTGCCAGGAGCCCAGATCTTCTAGCGGGAGCGGGAAAGACCCAGTACTTC. Its protein is CARSPDLLAGAGKTQYF.